What follows are 30 T cell receptor beta chains derived from one specimen sequenced in a study of T-cell memory formation after mild COVID-19. Each CDR3 protein is one row after TCRdb ran MiXCR on the 5' RACE reads. Of around 500,000 distinct CDR3 sequences listed, roughly 18% were seen once; the top ten hold 9% to 15%. The material sequenced was PBMCs or a T cell subset sorted from them (not recorded which). The receptors stem from an adult woman who had mild COVID-19 (a few samples of this study predate the infection). Cell type and time point are not known.

In this sample, this clonotype turned up many times. The chain uses TRBV7-6 and TRBJ2-7; 9 bases agree with TRBD1. Germline-derived CDR1 and CDR2 are SGHVS and FNYEAQ. The CDR3 extends over 16 amino acids. Losses at the gene ends were 0 bases for V and 3 bases for J; bases not matched to a gene: 6. CDR3 sequence reads: CASSLAGQGSLYEQYF. CDR3 DNA sequence: TGTGCCAGCAGCTTAGCGGGACAGGGTAGCCTCTACGAGCAGTACTTC. Variable domain in full (rest from reference TRBV7-6 and TRBJ2-7): GAGVSQSPRYKVTKRGQDVALRCDPISGHVSLYWYRQALGQGPEFLTYFNYEAQQDKSGLPNDRFSAERPEGSISTLTIQRTEQRDSAMYRCASSLAGQGSLYEQYFGPGTRLTVT.

This clonotype was observed a few times. This chain connects TRBV11-2 to TRBJ2-4; no definite D call. CDR3 length equals 15 residues. Germline-derived CDR1 and CDR2 are SGHAT and FQNNGV. Trimming left V 1 base short and J 7 bases short, with 14 bases between. This CDR3 is CASSLVGGPPNIQYF. In DNA, the CDR3 is TGTGCCAGCAGCTTAGTGGGTGGGCCTCCCAACATTCAGTACTTC.

The chain couples TRBV29-1 to TRBJ1-1; D is unclear. The CDR3 contains 12 residues. CDR1 is SQVTM, CDR2 ANQGSEA, per germline. V lost 4 bases, J lost 1 base, and 7 bases lay in between. CDR3 in amino acids: CSVGLANTEAFF. Here the CDR3 DNA reads TGCAGCGTTGGGCTCGCGAACACTGAAGCTTTCTTT.

A few counts support this clonotype. The rearrangement joins TRBV4-1 to TRBJ1-1; D is possibly TRBD1 (6 bases). Looked up from germline, CDR1 is MGHRA and CDR2 is YSYEKL. V was cut by 2 bases and J by 5 bases, with 12 bases left in between. This CDR3 contains 14 residues. CDR3 region: CASSQRGAGTEAFF. CDR3 bases: TGCGCCAGCAGCCAAAGGGGGGCAGGGACTGAAGCTTTCTTT.

This chain connects TRBV6-5 to TRBJ1-3; D is uncertain. Germline values: CDR1 MNHEY, CDR2 SVGAGI. V was pared by 2 bases and J by 0 bases, with 8 bases between. The CDR3 extends over 15 amino acids. The chain's CDR3 is CASSYDASSGNTIYF. The CDR3 DNA is TGTGCCAGCAGTTACGATGCTTCCTCTGGAAACACCATATATTTT.

This clonotype was detected many times. The chain employs TRBV6-5 and TRBJ2-7, with 8 bases identical to TRBD2. V was clipped by 7 bases and J by 0 bases; unmatched bases: 8. This CDR3 comprises 15 residues. Germline V gene data show CDR1 as MNHEY and CDR2 as SVGAGI. CDR3 loop: CASTKQAGGSYEQYF. In DNA form, the CDR3 reads TGTGCCAGCACCAAACAGGCGGGAGGCTCCTACGAGCAGTACTTC.

The V call is TRBV19, the J call TRBJ2-1, with TRBD1 matching over 7 bases. V was pared by 6 bases and J by 5 bases, with 10 bases of the junction left unmatched. Germline values: CDR1 LNHDA, CDR2 SQIVND (reference sequence). This CDR3 is 15 amino acids long. The CDR3 reads CASSRGSGQHNEQFF. CDR3 nucleotide sequence: TGTGCCAGTAGCCGAGGGTCGGGACAGCACAATGAGCAGTTCTTC. The full variable domain, in which reference TRBV19 and TRBJ2-1 provide the parts outside the CDR3, is DGGITQSPKYLFRKEGQNVTLSCEQNLNHDAMYWYRQDPGQGLRLIYYSQIVNDFQKGDIAEGYSVSREKKESFPLTVTSAQKNPTAFYLCASSRGSGQHNEQFFGPGTRLTVL.

The count of this clonotype is one. The chain carries TRBV20-1 and TRBJ1-4, with no clear D. The CDR3 is 15 amino acids. V was cut by 6 bases and J by 0 bases, with 14 bases left in between. CDR1 is DFQATT, CDR2 SNEGSKA, per germline (reference sequence). CDR3: CSARQKLPTNEKLFF. Here the CDR3 DNA reads TGCAGTGCCAGACAAAAGCTTCCAACTAATGAAAAACTGTTTTTT.

This clonotype has ten or more counts. V is TRBV10-3 and J is TRBJ2-5, with 10 bases lining up with TRBD2. This CDR3 has 16 residues. The trim removed 3 bases at V and 2 bases at J, leaving 6 bases unmatched. Germline CDR1 ENHRY, CDR2 SYGVKD. CDR3 sequence (DNA): TGTGCCATCAGTGACGACATAGCGGGGGGACAAGAGACCCAGTACTTC. This codes for CAISDDIAGGQETQYF.

This clonotype has just a few counts. The chain uses TRBV9 and TRBJ2-7, with 7 bases fitting TRBD1. Germline-derived CDR1 and CDR2 are SGDLS and YYNGEE. The CDR3 length is 12 residues. Trimming at V came to 7 bases and at J to 5 bases, leaving 6 bases not matched to a gene. The CDR3 region has the DNA TGTGCCAGCTCAGGGGGTATGGACGAGCAGTACTTC. It codes for CASSGGMDEQYF.

The chain is built from TRBV20-1 and TRBJ2-1; D gene ambiguous. The germline gives CDR1 DFQATT, CDR2 SNEGSKA (reference sequence). This CDR3 spans 13 amino acids. V was clipped by 3 bases and J by 2 bases, with 8 bases between them. CDR3 sequence reads: CSARPWTYNEQFF. Here the CDR3 DNA reads TGCAGTGCTAGGCCCTGGACCTACAATGAGCAGTTCTTC.

This clonotype has a handful of counts. This chain uses TRBV29-1 with TRBJ2-5, with a possible D match to TRBD2 (5 bases). This CDR3 is 14 amino acids long. The V gene's germline CDR1 is SQVTM and CDR2 ANQGSEA. The V and J ends lost 3 bases and 1 base respectively, with 12 bases between them. The CDR3 bases are TGCAGCGTTGATGTCGGGGATACCCAAGAGACCCAGTACTTC. Residues: CSVDVGDTQETQYF.

A few counts support this clonotype. J is TRBJ1-4 and V is TRBV7-6, with D unclear. Trimming took 5 bases from V and 0 from J, leaving 16 bases between them. Germline V gene lookup returns CDR1 SGHVS and CDR2 FNYEAQ. This CDR3 has 17 residues. The CDR3 loop is CASSLLWAGATNEKLFF. The DNA for the CDR3 is TGTGCCAGCAGCCTACTATGGGCTGGGGCAACTAATGAAAAACTGTTTTTT.

The gene calls are TRBV19 and TRBJ2-3; 14 nucleotides match TRBD2. The junction had 5 bases not matched to a gene; V was cut back by 3 bases and J by 12 bases. This CDR3 comprises 14 residues. Germline-derived CDR1 and CDR2 are LNHDA and SQIVND (reference sequence). CDR3 DNA sequence: TGTGCCAGTAGTATTTCGGGACTAGCGGGAGCCCAGTATTTT. As protein: CASSISGLAGAQYF. Full variable domain (missing parts from reference TRBV19 and TRBJ2-3): DGGITQSPKYLFRKEGQNVTLSCEQNLNHDAMYWYRQDPGQGLRLIYYSQIVNDFQKGDIAEGYSVSREKKESFPLTVTSAQKNPTAFYLCASSISGLAGAQYFGPGTRLTVL.

This chain joins TRBV27 and TRBJ1-1; TRBD1 might be the D (5 bases). V was cut by 0 bases and J by 4 bases, with 9 bases left in between. CDR1 and CDR2 (germline): MNHEY, SMNVEV (reference sequence). CDR3 length: 14 amino acids. The CDR3 DNA follows: TGTGCCAGCAGTTTATCTCCGGGGACCACTGAAGCTTTCTTT. Translated, it gives CASSLSPGTTEAFF.

CDR3 nucleotides: TGTGCCACCAGTGATCACGGGAACACCGGGGAGCTGTTTTTT. As protein: CATSDHGNTGELFF. The chain combines TRBV24-1 with TRBJ2-2; D is unresolved. Germline CDR1 is KGHDR and CDR2 is SFDVKD. This CDR3 contains 14 residues. V was trimmed by 3 bases and J by 1 base, leaving 5 bases between them.

This clonotype was picked up a small number of times. The chain joins TRBV14 to TRBJ2-7; 9 bases map to TRBD1. The ends lost 4 bases at V and 3 bases at J; junction bases unmatched: 7. The germline CDR1 and CDR2 sequences are SGHDN and FVKESK. The CDR3 has 15 amino acids. The CDR3 spells CASSRRTGGVYEQYF. In DNA, the CDR3 is TGTGCCAGCAGCCGCCGAACAGGGGGCGTCTACGAGCAGTACTTC.

This clonotype was observed a few times. The CDR3 DNA reads as TGCAGCGTTGAAGGGACTAGCGGGGAAGAGACCCAGTACTTC. Protein sequence: CSVEGTSGEETQYF. V gene TRBV29-1 combines with J gene TRBJ2-5; 12 nucleotides align to TRBD2. With 1 base clipped from V and 3 bases from J, the junction kept 0 bases outside the gene matches. CDR1 SQVTM and CDR2 ANQGSEA come from the germline V gene. The CDR3 is 14 amino acids.

This clonotype was counted ten times or more. The chain carries TRBV4-2 and TRBJ2-7; D possibly matches TRBD1 or TRBD2 (7 bases each). This CDR3 region has 15 residues. In germline, CDR1 is LGHNA, CDR2 YNFKEQ. Deletions cut 4 bases from V and 1 base from J, with 14 bases between. CDR3 protein: CASSPGGGSSYEQYF. The CDR3 coding sequence is TGTGCCAGCAGCCCAGGGGGGGGAAGTTCCTACGAGCAGTACTTC.

The chain uses TRBV4-3 and TRBJ2-1; 7 bases line up with TRBD1. Germline CDR1 is LGHNA and CDR2 is YSLEER. This CDR3 spans 13 amino acids. V was clipped by 9 bases and J by 6 bases; unmatched bases: 8. The CDR3 nucleotides read TGCGCCAGATGGACAGGCCGAAGCAATGAGCAGTTCTTC. This encodes CARWTGRSNEQFF.

The V and J genes are TRBV24-1 and TRBJ1-5; 7 bases fit TRBD1. Germline V gene lookup returns CDR1 KGHDR and CDR2 SFDVKD. The CDR3 covers 14 residues. Losses at the gene ends were 7 bases for V and 6 bases for J; bases not matched to a gene: 8. The CDR3 DNA follows: TGTGCCACCAGAGGGGGCAAAGGAGGTCAGCCCCAGCATTTT. Translation: CATRGGKGGQPQHF.

The chain carries TRBV7-8 and TRBJ2-1; 10 positions match TRBD2. The CDR3 runs 16 residues. CDR1 SGHVS and CDR2 FQNEAQ come from the germline V gene. The junction had 15 bases not matched to a gene; V was cut back by 8 bases and J by 8 bases. The CDR3 loop reads CASGPRLAGDKDEQFF. For the CDR3, the DNA is TGTGCCAGCGGACCTCGGCTAGCGGGAGACAAGGATGAGCAGTTCTTC.

DNA for the CDR3: TGTGCCATCAGTGAGTCGCGGACGGCAATGAACACTGAAGCTTTCTTT. Translation gives CAISESRTAMNTEAFF. This sequence joins TRBV10-3 and TRBJ1-1; D gene ambiguous. This CDR3 spans 16 amino acids. Trimming removed 0 bases at V and 0 bases at J, with 11 bases between. Per the germline V gene, CDR1 is ENHRY and CDR2 is SYGVKD.

The rearrangement links TRBV6-5 to TRBJ2-7; 10 positions agree with TRBD1. The CDR3 loop spans 16 amino acids. The germline V gene has CDR1 MNHEY and CDR2 SVGAGI. After removal of 2 bases from V and 2 bases from J, the junction contained 6 bases not matched to a gene. The CDR3 protein is CASSYAGTGVTYEQYF. CDR3 DNA sequence: TGTGCCAGCAGTTACGCGGGGACAGGGGTAACCTACGAGCAGTACTTC.

The chain recombines TRBV29-1 with TRBJ1-2, with D hard to call. CDR1 is SQVTM and CDR2 is ANQGSEA in the germline V gene. V was shortened by 3 bases and J by 0 bases, with 5 bases between the two germline ends. CDR3 size: 12 residues. Here the CDR3 DNA reads TGCAGCGTTGACGATTCTAACTATGGCTACACCTTC. This translates into CSVDDSNYGYTF.

This clonotype was seen a few times. The chain combines TRBV29-1 with TRBJ2-7; D ambiguous. Germline CDR1 and CDR2: SQVTM and ANQGSEA. The CDR3 sequence is 12 residues long. V lost 5 bases, J lost 0 bases, and 8 bases lay in between. The CDR3 DNA sequence: TGCAGCGTTTCGGGCGTCTCCTACGAGCAGTACTTC. Its translation: CSVSGVSYEQYF.

This clonotype was recorded a few times. The genes are TRBV23-1 and TRBJ2-7; D is possibly TRBD1 (6 bases). TRBV23-1 belongs to the ORF category, with a function that is uncertain. The CDR3 consists of 15 residues. Between the trimmed V and J ends, which lost 4 bases and 2 bases, there was a span of 15 bases. CDR3 nucleotides: TGCGCCAGCAGTCTCCCAGGGACACGGACCTACGAGCAGTACTTC. Residues: CASSLPGTRTYEQYF.

The sample holds many counts of this clonotype. V and J are TRBV7-2 and TRBJ2-1; TRBD2 matches at 15 bases. Germline CDR1 and CDR2: SGHTA and FQGNSA. The CDR3 runs to 17 residues. The junction had 9 bases not matched to a gene; V was cut back by 5 bases and J by 7 bases. CDR3 region: CASSNSGLAGGGNEQFF. Written as DNA, the CDR3 is TGTGCCAGCAGCAACTCCGGACTAGCGGGAGGGGGGAATGAGCAGTTCTTC.

This clonotype occurred a few times. The chain joins TRBV24-1 to TRBJ1-2, with 9 bases identical to TRBD1. V shed 4 bases, J shed 8 bases, and the junction held 10 bases outside the gene matches. Germline V gives CDR1 KGHDR, CDR2 SFDVKD. The CDR3 loop spans 15 amino acids. CDR3 protein: CATSEPGQGRVGYTF. CDR3 DNA sequence: TGTGCCACCAGTGAACCGGGACAGGGACGAGTAGGCTACACCTTC.

This chain links TRBV24-1 with TRBJ2-1, with D perhaps TRBD2 (6 bases). Germline V lookup: CDR1 KGHDR, CDR2 SFDVKD. V was cut by 5 bases and J by 5 bases, with 18 bases left in between. This CDR3 has 16 residues. CDR3 sequence reads: CATSGPGRTGNNEQFF. CDR3 sequence (DNA): TGTGCCACCAGTGGTCCTGGGAGGACCGGGAACAATGAGCAGTTCTTC.